These 10 T cell receptor beta chains share one sample of origin, sequenced in a study of shared clonotypes between healthy human individuals. The assay was immunoSEQ multiplex PCR, and TCRdb's table has in-frame clones only and misses some. The sample holds about 2.4 million clones, 80% to 95% seen once. The sequencing input was naive CD4+ T cells from PBMCs. Subset here: CD45RA+ positively selected. The receptors originated from a man between 18 and 35 years old in good health. Some clones in this sample may be carry-over from other donors' samples.

The CDR3 sequence is CASSSGLGDYEQYF. CDR3 in DNA: TGTGCCAGCAGCTCGGGACTAGGGGACTACGAGCAGTACTTC. V is TRBV5-5 and J is TRBJ2-7; TRBD2 aligns across 8 bases. The V and J ends lost 3 bases and 3 bases, in that order; junction bases with no gene match: 5. Germline V gene sequence: CDR1 SGHKS, CDR2 YYEKEE (reference sequence). The CDR3 has 14 residues.

This chain uses TRBV28 with TRBJ2-1; TRBD2 matches 10 bases. The trim removed 4 bases at V and 4 bases at J, leaving 7 bases unmatched. This CDR3 is built from 16 residues. The germline V gene has CDR1 MDHEN and CDR2 SYDVKM. This CDR3 reads CASSSSSGGFYNEQFF. The CDR3 nucleotides are TGTGCCAGCAGTTCTTCTAGCGGGGGATTTTACAATGAGCAGTTCTTC.

The chain combines TRBV27 with TRBJ2-4; maybe TRBD1 (5 bases). Germline V lookup: CDR1 MNHEY, CDR2 SMNVEV (reference sequence). The V end lost 0 bases, the J end lost 8 bases, and 11 bases lay between the germline ends. This CDR3 is 14 amino acids long. The DNA of the CDR3 is TGTGCCAGCAGTTTATCTGCCAGGGTGCACATTCAGTACTTC. Translated, it gives CASSLSARVHIQYF.

The rearrangement uses TRBV2 and TRBJ2-3, with D unclear. The V end was cut by 10 bases, the J end by 0 bases, with 14 bases between. CDR1 and CDR2 from the germline V gene are SNHLY and FYNNEI. The CDR3 runs 14 residues. This CDR3 reads CANEPGSSTDTQYF. DNA for the CDR3: TGTGCCAACGAACCGGGCTCCAGCACAGATACGCAGTATTTT.

The V and J genes are TRBV27 and TRBJ1-1; possible D gene TRBD1, 5 bases. CDR1 is MNHEY and CDR2 is SMNVEV in the germline V gene (reference sequence). The V end was cut by 0 bases, the J end by 5 bases, with 10 bases between. The CDR3 spans 14 residues. DNA for the CDR3: TGTGCCAGCAGTTTATCGAGGAGGGGAACTGAAGCTTTCTTT. Translating gives CASSLSRRGTEAFF.

This chain uses TRBV19 with TRBJ2-5; no clear D gene. The CDR3 runs to 15 residues. Trimming stripped 5 bases from V and 5 bases from J, with 18 bases between. Germline assignment: CDR1 LNHDA and CDR2 SQIVND (reference sequence). CDR3 residues: CASSPSLRLLETQYF. CDR3 DNA: TGTGCCAGTAGTCCTTCATTGCGATTGCTCGAGACCCAGTACTTC.

This sequence joins TRBV4-3 and TRBJ2-1, with a weak D call TRBD2 (6 bases). The V gene's germline CDR1 is LGHNA and CDR2 YSLEER. V dropped 0 bases and J dropped 2 bases, with 8 bases sitting between them. The CDR3 sequence is 15 residues long. Here the CDR3 reads CASSQEREPYNEQFF. The DNA for the CDR3 is TGCGCCAGCAGCCAAGAACGGGAGCCCTACAATGAGCAGTTCTTC.

The chain joins TRBV10-3 to TRBJ2-7; TRBD2 might be the D (5 bases). The CDR3 has 13 amino acids. V gave up 11 bases and J gave up 3 bases, with 17 bases separating them. Per the germline V gene, CDR1 is ENHRY and CDR2 is SYGVKD. The CDR3, as DNA: TGTGCCGTCGGACTGAGTTTCAACTACGAGCAGTACTTC. It specifies CAVGLSFNYEQYF.

V is TRBV7-9 and J is TRBJ1-1, with D perhaps TRBD1 (6 bases). From germline, CDR1 is SEHNR and CDR2 FQNEAQ (reference sequence). The CDR3 spans 17 residues. The germline V and J ends were trimmed by 0 bases and 0 bases, with 14 bases remaining between them. This CDR3 is CASSLARGGDLNTEAFF. As DNA, the CDR3 is TGTGCCAGCAGCTTAGCGCGGGGGGGCGACTTGAACACTGAAGCTTTCTTT. Filled out from reference TRBV7-9 and TRBJ1-1, the complete variable domain reads DTGVSQNPRHKITKRGQNVTFRCDPISEHNRLYWYRQTLGQGPEFLTYFQNEAQLEKSRLLSDRFSAERPKGSFSTLEIQRTEQGDSAMYLCASSLARGGDLNTEAFFGQGTRLTVV.

V gene TRBV14 combines with J gene TRBJ2-1, with 11 bases matching TRBD2. The CDR3 totals 16 residues. Germline trimming cut 5 bases from V and 2 bases from J; bases unmatched to any gene: 5. Per germline, CDR1 SGHDN and CDR2 FVKESK. For the CDR3, the DNA is TGTGCCAGCAGCGCAGGGACTAGCGGCACCTACAATGAGCAGTTCTTC. Translating it yields CASSAGTSGTYNEQFF.